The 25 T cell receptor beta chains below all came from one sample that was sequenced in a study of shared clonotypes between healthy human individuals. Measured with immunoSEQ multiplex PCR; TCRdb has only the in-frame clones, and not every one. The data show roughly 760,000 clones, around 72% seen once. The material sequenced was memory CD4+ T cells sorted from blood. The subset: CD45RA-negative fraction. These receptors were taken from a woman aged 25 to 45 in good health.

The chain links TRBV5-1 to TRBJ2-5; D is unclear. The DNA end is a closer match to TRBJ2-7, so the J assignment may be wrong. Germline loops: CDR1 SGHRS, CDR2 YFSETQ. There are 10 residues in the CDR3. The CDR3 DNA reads TGCGCCAGCAGAAAGCACGAGCAGTACTTC. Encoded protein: CASRKHEQYF.

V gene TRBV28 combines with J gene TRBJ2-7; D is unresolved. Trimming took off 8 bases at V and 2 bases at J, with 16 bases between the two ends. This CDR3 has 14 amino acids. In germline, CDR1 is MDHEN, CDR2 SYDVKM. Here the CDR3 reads CASYPHGRAYEQYF. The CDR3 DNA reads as TGTGCCAGCTATCCTCACGGGCGAGCCTACGAGCAGTACTTC.

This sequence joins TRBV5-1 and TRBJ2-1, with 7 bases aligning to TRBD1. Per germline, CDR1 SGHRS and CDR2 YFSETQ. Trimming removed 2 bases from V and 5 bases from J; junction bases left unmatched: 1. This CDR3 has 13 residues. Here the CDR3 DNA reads TGCGCCAGCAGCTTCAGGGGGAACAATGAGCAGTTCTTC. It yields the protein CASSFRGNNEQFF.

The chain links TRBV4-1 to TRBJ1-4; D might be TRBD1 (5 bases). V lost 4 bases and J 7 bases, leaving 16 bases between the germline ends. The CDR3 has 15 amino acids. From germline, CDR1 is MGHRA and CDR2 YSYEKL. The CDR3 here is CASSPGRGGGEKLFF. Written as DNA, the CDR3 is TGCGCCAGCAGCCCCGGTCGGGGGGGAGGTGAAAAACTGTTTTTT.

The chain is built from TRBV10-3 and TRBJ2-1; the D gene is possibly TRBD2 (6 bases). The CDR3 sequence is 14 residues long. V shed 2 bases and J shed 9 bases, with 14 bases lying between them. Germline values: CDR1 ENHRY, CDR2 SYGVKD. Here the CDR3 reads CAISEGGIGGEQFF. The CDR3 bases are TGTGCCATCAGTGAGGGGGGGATCGGTGGTGAGCAGTTCTTC.

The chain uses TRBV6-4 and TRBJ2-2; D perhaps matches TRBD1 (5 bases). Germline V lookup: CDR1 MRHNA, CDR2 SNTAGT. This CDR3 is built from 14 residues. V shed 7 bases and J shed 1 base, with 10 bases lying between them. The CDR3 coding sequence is TGTGCCAGCAAGCAGGGAAGGAACACCGGGGAGCTGTTTTTT. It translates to CASKQGRNTGELFF.

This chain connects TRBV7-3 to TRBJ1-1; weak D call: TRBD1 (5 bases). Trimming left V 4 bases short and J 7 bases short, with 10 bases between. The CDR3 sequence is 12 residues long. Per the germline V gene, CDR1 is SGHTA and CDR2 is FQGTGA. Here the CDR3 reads CASSSRGGEAFF. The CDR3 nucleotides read TGTGCCAGCAGCTCCCGGGGCGGTGAAGCTTTCTTT.

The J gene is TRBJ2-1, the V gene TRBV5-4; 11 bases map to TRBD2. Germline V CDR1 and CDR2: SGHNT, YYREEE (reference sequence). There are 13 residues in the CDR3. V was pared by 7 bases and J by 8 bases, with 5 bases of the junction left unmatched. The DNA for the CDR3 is TGTGCCAGCGCCGTAGCGGGAGGGGATGAGCAGTTCTTC. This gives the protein CASAVAGGDEQFF.

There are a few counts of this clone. Here the CDR3 reads CAWNRRGGRQETQYF. The CDR3 coding sequence is TGTGCCTGGAATCGCAGGGGGGGGCGGCAAGAGACCCAGTACTTC. The chain is built from TRBV30 and TRBJ2-5; D is possibly TRBD1 or TRBD2 (7 bases each). V dropped 4 bases and J dropped 2 bases, with 17 bases sitting between them. From germline, CDR1 is GTSNPN and CDR2 SVGIG (reference sequence). The CDR3 has 15 amino acids.

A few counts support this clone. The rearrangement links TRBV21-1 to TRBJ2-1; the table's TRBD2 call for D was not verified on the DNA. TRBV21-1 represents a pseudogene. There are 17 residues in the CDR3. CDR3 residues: CASSRRRETSGCNEQFF. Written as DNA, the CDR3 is TGTGCCAGCAGCAGAAGAAGGGAGACTAGCGGGTGTAATGAGCAGTTCTTC.

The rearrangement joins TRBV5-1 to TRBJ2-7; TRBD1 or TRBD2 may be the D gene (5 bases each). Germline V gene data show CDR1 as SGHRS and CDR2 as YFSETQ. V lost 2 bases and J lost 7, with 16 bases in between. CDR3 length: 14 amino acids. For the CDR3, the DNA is TGCGCCAGCAGCTTCCGGGACCCCGCCTTAGAGCAGTACTTC. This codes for CASSFRDPALEQYF.

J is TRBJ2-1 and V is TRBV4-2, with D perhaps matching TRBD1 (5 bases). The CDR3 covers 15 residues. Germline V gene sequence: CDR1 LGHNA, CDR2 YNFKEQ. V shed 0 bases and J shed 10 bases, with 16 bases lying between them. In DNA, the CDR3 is TGTGCCAGCAGCCAAGATCCTGGACACATAACCGAGCAGTTCTTC. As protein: CASSQDPGHITEQFF.

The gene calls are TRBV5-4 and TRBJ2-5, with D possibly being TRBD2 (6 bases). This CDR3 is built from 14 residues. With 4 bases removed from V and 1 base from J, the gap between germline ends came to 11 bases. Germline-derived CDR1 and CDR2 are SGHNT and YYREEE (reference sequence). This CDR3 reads CASSPGTFQETQYF. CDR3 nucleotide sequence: TGTGCCAGCAGCCCGGGGACTTTCCAAGAGACCCAGTACTTC.

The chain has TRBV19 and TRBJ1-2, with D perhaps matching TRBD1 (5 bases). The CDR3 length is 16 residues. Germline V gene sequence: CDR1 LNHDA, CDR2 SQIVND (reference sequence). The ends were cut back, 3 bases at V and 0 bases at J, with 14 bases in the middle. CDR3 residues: CASSMVRGTANYGYTF. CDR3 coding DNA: TGTGCCAGTAGTATGGTTAGAGGGACCGCTAACTATGGCTACACCTTC.

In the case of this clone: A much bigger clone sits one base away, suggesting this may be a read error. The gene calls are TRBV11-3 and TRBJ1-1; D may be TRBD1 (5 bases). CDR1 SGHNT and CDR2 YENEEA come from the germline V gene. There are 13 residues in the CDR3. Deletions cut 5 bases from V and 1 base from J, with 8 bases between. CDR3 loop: CASSRGQNTEAFF. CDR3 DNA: TGTGCCAGCAGCCGCGGACAGAACACTGAAGCTTTCTTT.

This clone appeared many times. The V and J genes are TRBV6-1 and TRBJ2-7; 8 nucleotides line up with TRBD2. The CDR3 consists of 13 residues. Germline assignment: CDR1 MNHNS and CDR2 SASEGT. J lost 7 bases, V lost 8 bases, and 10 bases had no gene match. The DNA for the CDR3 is TGTGCCAGCTCGGGACTAGGCAGTGGTGAGCAGTACTTC. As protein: CASSGLGSGEQYF.

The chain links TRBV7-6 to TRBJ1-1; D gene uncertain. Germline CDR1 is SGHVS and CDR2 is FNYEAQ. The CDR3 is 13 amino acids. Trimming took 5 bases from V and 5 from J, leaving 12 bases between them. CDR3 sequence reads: CASSRGVETEAFF. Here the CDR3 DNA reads TGTGCCAGCAGCCGTGGTGTGGAGACTGAAGCTTTCTTT.

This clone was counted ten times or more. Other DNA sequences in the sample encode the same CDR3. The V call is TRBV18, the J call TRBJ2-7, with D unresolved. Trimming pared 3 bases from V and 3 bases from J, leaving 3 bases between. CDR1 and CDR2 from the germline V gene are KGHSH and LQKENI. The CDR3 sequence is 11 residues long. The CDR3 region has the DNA TGTGCCAGCTCACCTCTCTACGAGCAGTACTTC. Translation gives CASSPLYEQYF.

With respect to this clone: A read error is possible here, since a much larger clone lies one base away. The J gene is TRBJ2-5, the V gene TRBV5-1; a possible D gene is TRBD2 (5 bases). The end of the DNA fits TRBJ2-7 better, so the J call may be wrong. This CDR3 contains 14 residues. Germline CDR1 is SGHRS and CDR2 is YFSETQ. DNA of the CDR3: TGCGCCAGCAGCTTGGACGGGAACTCCTACGAGCAGTACTTC. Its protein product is CASSLDGNSYEQYF.

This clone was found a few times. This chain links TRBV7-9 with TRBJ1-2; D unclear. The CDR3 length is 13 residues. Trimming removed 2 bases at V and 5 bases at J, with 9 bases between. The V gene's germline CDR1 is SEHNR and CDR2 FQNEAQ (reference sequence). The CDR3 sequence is CASSLSRGYGYTF. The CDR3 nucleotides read TGTGCCAGCAGCTTATCCCGTGGGTATGGCTACACCTTC. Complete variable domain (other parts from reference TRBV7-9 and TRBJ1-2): DTGVSQNPRHKITKRGQNVTFRCDPISEHNRLYWYRQTLGQGPEFLTYFQNEAQLEKSRLLSDRFSAERPKGSFSTLEIQRTEQGDSAMYLCASSLSRGYGYTFGSGTRLTVV.

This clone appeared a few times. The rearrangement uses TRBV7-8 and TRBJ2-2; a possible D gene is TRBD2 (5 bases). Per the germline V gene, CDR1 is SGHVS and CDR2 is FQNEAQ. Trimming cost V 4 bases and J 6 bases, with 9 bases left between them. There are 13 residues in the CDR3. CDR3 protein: CASSSASSGELFF. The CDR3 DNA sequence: TGTGCCAGCAGCTCCGCTAGCTCCGGGGAGCTGTTTTTT.

The CDR3 DNA reads as TGCGCCAGCAGCCAAGGCCCTGGGCCCGACAGGGGTAACTATGGCTACACCTTC. It encodes CASSQGPGPDRGNYGYTF. V is TRBV4-1 and J is TRBJ1-2; 8 positions agree with TRBD1. Trimming took 1 base from V and 1 from J; bases not matched to a gene: 11. The germline gives CDR1 MGHRA, CDR2 YSYEKL. CDR3 length equals 18 residues.

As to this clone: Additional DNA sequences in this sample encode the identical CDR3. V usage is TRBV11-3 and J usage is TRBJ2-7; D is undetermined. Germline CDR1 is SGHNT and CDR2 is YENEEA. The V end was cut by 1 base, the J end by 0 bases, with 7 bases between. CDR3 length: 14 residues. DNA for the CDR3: TGTGCCAGCAGCTTAGGGCCTTCCTCCTACGAGCAGTACTTC. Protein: CASSLGPSSYEQYF.

In DNA, the CDR3 is TGCGCCAGCAGCTTAAAACACGAAAGCGGCGGGGAGCTGTTTTTT. The encoded protein is CASSLKHESGGELFF. V and J are TRBV5-1 and TRBJ2-2; D might be TRBD2 (5 bases). Trimming removed 2 bases at V and 7 bases at J, with 15 bases between. The germline gives CDR1 SGHRS, CDR2 YFSETQ. The CDR3 consists of 15 residues.

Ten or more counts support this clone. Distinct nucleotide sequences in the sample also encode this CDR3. For the CDR3, the DNA is TGTGCCAGCAGCTCCGGACAGGGTTACAATGAGCAGTTCTTC. Its protein product is CASSSGQGYNEQFF. The chain has TRBV11-2 and TRBJ2-1, with 8 nucleotides matching TRBD1. CDR1 SGHAT and CDR2 FQNNGV come from the germline V gene. The CDR3 has 14 amino acids. Trimming cost V 4 bases and J 4 bases; bases outside gene matches: 3.